This T cell receptor (beta chain) stems from a study of Ad26.COV2.S vaccination and SARS-CoV-2 variants. Study in general: Enrolled in COV1001, the donor was in the Ad26.COV2.S trial arm, which received the vaccine.

With regard to this clone: Its cognate antigen is unknown.

The table came from immunoSEQ multiplex PCR; TCRdb's copy has only in-frame clones and leaves some out. Of about 680,000 clones detected, roughly nine tenths appear once; the ten largest clones hold around 1.5%. The treatment here: roughly 18 received Ad26.COV2.S at low or high dose, single or two shots; about 5 received placebo; per-sample allocation not given. Specimen acquisition occurred on day 63 following the initial vaccine or placebo injection. Study findings and constraints: Non-spike TCR breadth was similar in vaccine and placebo recipients.

This CDR3 has 15 residues. CDR1 ENHRY and CDR2 SYGVKD come from the germline V gene. Trimming pared 1 base from V and 7 bases from J, leaving 13 bases between. This sequence originates from a person between 18 and 65 years old who received the Ad26.COV2.S COVID-19 vaccine or a placebo. The V call is TRBV10-3, the J call TRBJ1-4, with a possible D match to TRBD1 (5 bases). The input for sequencing was peripheral blood, taken in a trial of Ad26.COV2.S vaccine versus placebo. The DNA of the CDR3 is TGTGCCATCAGTGAGTTGGGACCGGTGGGTGAAAAACTGTTTTTT. Translating gives CAISELGPVGEKLFF.